Below are 18 T cell receptor beta chains sequenced from a single sample in a study of CD8+CD57+ T cells in acquired aplastic anemia. It was patients with CD8+CD57+ cell expansion by flow cytometry who were chosen for sequencing. Profiles of TCR beta VDJ and CDR3 were generated from a genomic DNA template. TCRdb ran MiXCR on the reads and lists one entry per CDR3 protein. The table has about 180,000 distinct CDR3 sequences, less than 60% seen once. Specimen: sorted CD4+, CD8+, or CD8+CD57+ T cells (not recorded which) from PBMCs. These receptors were collected from a human donor with aplastic anemia.

About this clonotype itself: A junction end diverges from the germline sequence, so it may reflect a read error. The V call is TRBV15, the J call TRBJ2-7; D tentatively reads TRBD1 or TRBD2 (5 bases each). There are 16 residues in the CDR3. Looked up from germline, CDR1 is LNHNV and CDR2 is YYDKDF (reference sequence). As DNA, the CDR3 is TGTGCCACGAGCAGTGGGACCGGGACGGGCTCCTACGAGCAGTACTTC. Translating it yields CATSSGTGTGSYEQYF.

The table lists this clonotype with many counts. The chain links TRBV20-1 to TRBJ1-1; TRBD1 matches at 8 bases. CDR3 size: 13 residues. V lost 8 bases and J lost 3; bases outside the gene matches: 8. Germline V gene data show CDR1 as DFQATT and CDR2 as SNEGSKA (reference sequence). The CDR3 nucleotides are TGCAGTCGGACAGGGTCGGGAGACACTGAAGCTTTCTTT. Its protein is CSRTGSGDTEAFF.

A word on this clonotype: The junction does not match germline at one end; this may be a read error. CDR3 residues: CASCQRGSLYNSPPHF. DNA of the CDR3: TGTGCCAGCTGCCAACGGGGGAGTTTATATAATTCACCCCCCCACTTT. The chain joins TRBV4-2 to TRBJ1-6, with D possibly being TRBD1 (5 bases). The CDR3 is 16 residues long. Germline loops: CDR1 LGHNA, CDR2 YNFKEQ.

The genes are TRBV19 and TRBJ1-2; 7 bases are shared with TRBD1. There are 12 residues in the CDR3. The V and J ends lost 8 bases and 7 bases, in that order; junction bases with no gene match: 7. Germline loops: CDR1 LNHDA, CDR2 SQIVND (reference sequence). CDR3 amino acids: CASGQARGGYTF. The DNA of the CDR3 is TGTGCCAGTGGACAGGCTCGAGGTGGCTACACCTTC.

This clonotype was picked up many times. This rearrangement joins TRBV14 to TRBJ2-1, with a tentative D call TRBD1 (5 bases). Germline-derived CDR1 and CDR2 are SGHDN and FVKESK. This CDR3 comprises 17 residues. Trimming stripped 1 base from V and 4 bases from J, with 17 bases between. CDR3 DNA sequence: TGTGCCAGCAGCCAAGGTCGGTGGGGCATAGGGTACAATGAGCAGTTCTTC. Translating gives CASSQGRWGIGYNEQFF.

This clonotype has just a few counts. At one of its ends the junction is not consistent with the germline gene, which may arise from a read error. V usage is TRBV5-6 and J usage is TRBJ1-5; D possibly corresponds to TRBD1 (5 bases). CDR3 size: 13 residues. Germline CDR1 reads SGHDT; CDR2 reads YYEEEE. The CDR3: CASSVDSNRPQHF. CDR3 coding DNA: TGTGCCAGCAGCGTAGACAGCAATCGGCCCCAGCATTTT.

This clonotype has a count of ten or more. The V call is TRBV12-3 or TRBV12-4, the J call TRBJ1-1; the D is unclear. The CDR3 covers 15 residues. The V and J ends lost 6 bases and 0 bases respectively, with 14 bases between them. In DNA form, the CDR3 reads TGTGCCAGCAGACCGACGCCCGGTTTGAACACTGAAGCTTTCTTT. It is translated as CASRPTPGLNTEAFF.

The chain employs TRBV19 and TRBJ2-7; D gene ambiguous. The germline V gene encodes CDR1 LNHDA and CDR2 SQIVND (reference sequence). Trimming took 3 bases from V and 4 from J, leaving 16 bases between them. This CDR3 has 15 amino acids. The CDR3 loop reads CASSMDSVGGYEQYF. CDR3 nucleotide sequence: TGTGCCAGTAGTATGGATTCGGTGGGCGGATACGAGCAGTACTTC.

The table lists this clonotype with many counts. The V call is TRBV7-2, the J call TRBJ1-2, with 7 bases that match TRBD1. Germline trimming cut 7 bases from V and 0 bases from J; bases unmatched to any gene: 8. This CDR3 has 15 amino acids. Looked up from germline, CDR1 is SGHTA and CDR2 is FQGNSA. CDR3 bases: TGTGCCAGCAACCGACAGGGTTTAGCTAACTATGGCTACACCTTC. Encoded protein: CASNRQGLANYGYTF.

In this sample, this clonotype turned up a few times. The chain employs TRBV15 and TRBJ2-1, with D perhaps assigned TRBD1 or TRBD2 (5 bases each). This CDR3 is 12 amino acids long. Germline assignment: CDR1 LNHNV and CDR2 YYDKDF (reference sequence). Trimming took 5 bases from V and 8 from J, leaving 10 bases between them. As DNA, the CDR3 is TGTGCCACCAGCCCGAGGGGTGATGAGCAGTTCTTC. Encoded protein: CATSPRGDEQFF.

The V gene is TRBV25-1, the J gene TRBJ2-7; D unresolved. CDR1 is MGHDK, CDR2 SYGVNS, per germline. The CDR3 totals 11 residues. With 2 bases removed from V and 5 bases from J, the gap between germline ends came to 4 bases. CDR3 residues: CASSEADEQYF. In DNA form, the CDR3 reads TGTGCCAGCAGTGAAGCGGACGAGCAGTACTTC.

This clonotype was observed many times. This rearrangement joins TRBV5-1 to TRBJ1-6; D ambiguous. The length of the CDR3 is 14 residues. Trimming cost V 1 base and J 8 bases, with 10 bases left between them. CDR1 SGHRS and CDR2 YFSETQ come from the germline V gene. The CDR3 reads CASSLTEYDSPLHF. CDR3 DNA sequence: TGCGCCAGCAGCTTGACAGAGTACGATTCACCCCTCCACTTT. The complete variable domain, with remaining parts taken from reference TRBV5-1 and TRBJ1-6, reads KAGVTQTPRYLIKTRGQQVTLSCSPISGHRSVSWYQQTPGQGLQFLFEYFSETQRNKGNFPGRFSGRQFSNSRSEMNVSTLELGDSALYLCASSLTEYDSPLHFGNGTRLTVT.

This clonotype appeared many times. The chain has TRBV2 and TRBJ2-1, with D unresolved. The V end was cut by 1 base, the J end by 2 bases, with 6 bases between. CDR1 is SNHLY, CDR2 FYNNEI, per germline. The CDR3 runs 14 residues. CDR3 sequence reads: CASSEGGAYNEQFF. The CDR3 DNA reads as TGTGCCAGCAGTGAAGGTGGGGCCTACAATGAGCAGTTCTTC. Looking up the rest from reference TRBV2 and TRBJ2-1 gives the full variable domain: EPEVTQTPSHQVTQMGQEVILRCVPISNHLYFYWYRQILGQKVEFLVSFYNNEISEKSEIFDDQFSVERPDGSNFTLKIRSTKLEDSAMYFCASSEGGAYNEQFFGPGTRLTVL.

The genes are TRBV20-1 and TRBJ2-1; D not certain. V lost 0 bases and J 7 bases, leaving 10 bases between the germline ends. The V gene's germline CDR1 is DFQATT and CDR2 SNEGSKA (reference sequence). This CDR3 contains 13 residues. This chain's CDR3 is CSAREQPSNEQFF. In nucleotides, the CDR3 is TGCAGTGCTAGAGAACAGCCATCGAATGAGCAGTTCTTC.

The J gene is TRBJ1-5, the V gene TRBV15, with D unclear. V gave up 5 bases and J gave up 1 base, with 12 bases separating them. The CDR3 is 15 residues long. CDR1 and CDR2 (germline): LNHNV, YYDKDF (reference sequence). The CDR3 spells CATSFELGSNQPQHF. The CDR3 DNA reads as TGTGCCACCAGCTTCGAACTGGGGAGCAATCAGCCCCAGCATTTT. Together with reference TRBV15 and TRBJ1-5, the CDR3 gives the full variable domain: DAMVIQNPRYQVTQFGKPVTLSCSQTLNHNVMYWYQQKSSQAPKLLFHYYDKDFNNEADTPDNFQSRRPNTSFCFLDIRSPGLGDTAMYLCATSFELGSNQPQHFGDGTRLSIL.

The V call is TRBV29-1, the J call TRBJ2-5; 11 positions agree with TRBD2. The CDR3 is made up of 15 amino acids. The junction had 5 bases not matched to a gene; V was cut back by 3 bases and J by 2 bases. Germline values: CDR1 SQVTM, CDR2 ANQGSEA. The CDR3 DNA follows: TGCAGCGTTGATGGTAGCGGGGGGGGTCAAGAGACCCAGTACTTC. Encoded protein: CSVDGSGGGQETQYF.

Points on this clonotype: A read error is likely, as this CDR3 ends without the conserved phenylalanine or tryptophan. V is TRBV29-1 and J is TRBJ2-3; 10 positions agree with TRBD2. The CDR3 runs to 15 residues. The trim removed 6 bases at V and 4 bases at J, leaving 10 bases unmatched. The germline gives CDR1 SQVTM, CDR2 ANQGSEA. CDR3 bases: TGCAGCGTAGACGCGAGACTAGCGGGCTCAGATACGCAGTATCTT. Translated: CSVDARLAGSDTQYL.

This clonotype was seen once. This chain links TRBV19 with TRBJ1-3; D is unclear. V lost 5 bases to trimming and J lost 2 bases, with 13 bases between them. The CDR3 loop spans 15 amino acids. The germline V gene has CDR1 LNHDA and CDR2 SQIVND (reference sequence). As DNA, the CDR3 is TGTGCCAGTAGTGAGCGCACCCCGACTGGAAACACCATATATTTT. Amino acid sequence: CASSERTPTGNTIYF.